Listed below are T cell receptor beta chains from one sample, sequenced in a study of blood T cell repertoires in COVID-19. Measured with immunoSEQ multiplex PCR; TCRdb has only the in-frame clones, and not every one. The sample records over 250,000 clones, approximately 90% being singletons. Input material: peripheral blood. The receptor set was obtained from a woman aged 30 to 39 with COVID-19, enrolled during active disease. Both conserved end residues are part of each CDR3. Fields, in order: D gene, clone size, J gene, V gene, CDR3 DNA, CDR3 protein. A D gene is named only where the DNA matches it firmly. For some rows the clone size is stated as once, few or many, or as a class when expanded; others skip it.

D: NA; size: NA; J: TRBJ1-2; V: TRBV7-9; DNA: TGTGCCAGCAGCCCGCCAGGGAGGCTTAACTATGGCTACACCTTC; CDR3: CASSPPGRLNYGYTF
D: NA; size: NA; J: TRBJ1-6; V: TRBV30; DNA: TGTGCCTGGAGTGGGGGCAGAATCTATAATTCACCCCTCCACTTT; CDR3: CAWSGGRIYNSPLHF
D: TRBD2; size: NA; J: TRBJ2-7; V: TRBV3-1/TRBV3-2; DNA: TGTGCCAGCAGCTCTAGCGGGAGTTACGAGCAGTACTTC; CDR3: CASSSSGSYEQYF
D: NA; size: NA; J: TRBJ1-5; V: TRBV19; DNA: TGTGCCAGTAGACCTGGGGGCGGTCAGCCCCAGCATTTT; CDR3: CASRPGGGQPQHF
D: TRBD2; size: NA; J: TRBJ2-1; V: TRBV30; DNA: TGTGCCTGGGAACGGGGACTAGCGGGAGGTTTAAATGAGCAGTTCTTC; CDR3: CAWERGLAGGLNEQFF
D: TRBD1; size: NA; J: TRBJ1-2; V: TRBV7-9; DNA: TGTGCCAGCAGCTTCGAAGGGACAGGGGTGATAGGGAATGGCTACACCTTC; CDR3: CASSFEGTGVIGNGYTF
D: NA; size: NA; J: TRBJ1-1; V: TRBV4-2; DNA: TGTGCCAGCAGCCAAGAGCCAGGGGCCGGTGACACTGAAGCTTTCTTT; CDR3: CASSQEPGAGDTEAFF
D: NA; size: NA; J: TRBJ2-3; V: TRBV5-1; DNA: TGCGCCAGCAGCTTGACTCCCGGCACAGATACGCAGTATTTT; CDR3: CASSLTPGTDTQYF
D: TRBD2; size: NA; J: TRBJ2-2; V: TRBV19; DNA: TGTGCCAGTCTAACAAAGCGGGGGGGAGACACCGGGGAGCTGTTTTTT; CDR3: CASLTKRGGDTGELFF
D: NA; size: NA; J: TRBJ1-1; V: TRBV7-9; DNA: TGTGCCAGCAGCCTCGACAGACACACTGAAGCTTTCTTT; CDR3: CASSLDRHTEAFF
D: NA; size: NA; J: TRBJ1-6; V: TRBV5-8; DNA: TGTGCCAGCAGCCCAAGGGGGAGCTCCTATAATTCACCCCTCCACTTT; CDR3: CASSPRGSSYNSPLHF
D: NA; size: NA; J: TRBJ1-1; V: TRBV19; DNA: TGTGCCAGTAGTTGGCTGAACACTGAAGCTTTCTTT; CDR3: CASSWLNTEAFF
D: TRBD1; size: NA; J: TRBJ1-5; V: TRBV6-5; DNA: TGTGCCAGCAGTAACATACAGGGGAATCAGCCCCAGCATTTT; CDR3: CASSNIQGNQPQHF
D: NA; size: few; J: TRBJ1-6; V: TRBV9; DNA: TGTGCCAGCAGCGTAGGGGGCGGTAATTCACCCCTCCACTTT; CDR3: CASSVGGGNSPLHF
D: TRBD2; size: NA; J: TRBJ2-1; V: TRBV19; DNA: TGTGCCAGTAGTCCCGGGACTAGCGGGTACAATGAGCAGTTCTTC; CDR3: CASSPGTSGYNEQFF
D: NA; size: NA; J: TRBJ1-1; V: TRBV10-3; DNA: TGTGCCATCAGTGAGACTTTTGGCACTGAAGCTTTCTTT; CDR3: CAISETFGTEAFF
D: NA; size: once; J: TRBJ1-4; V: TRBV10-2; DNA: TGCGCCAGCAGTGAAATTCGGGGGAAGGGTGATGAAAAACTGTTTTTT; CDR3: CASSEIRGKGDEKLFF
D: TRBD2; size: NA; J: TRBJ2-1; V: TRBV7-2; DNA: TGTGCCAGCAGCTCCCAACTAGCGGGAGACTACAATGAGCAGTTCTTC; CDR3: CASSSQLAGDYNEQFF
D: TRBD1; size: NA; J: TRBJ1-2; V: TRBV28; DNA: TGTGCCAGCAGCCTGGACAGGGACGATGGCTACACCTTC; CDR3: CASSLDRDDGYTF
D: NA; size: NA; J: TRBJ2-1; V: TRBV6-4; DNA: TGTGCCAGCAGTATACAGGGATCCTACAATGAGCAGTTCTTC; CDR3: CASSIQGSYNEQFF
D: NA; size: NA; J: TRBJ2-1; V: TRBV27; DNA: TGTGCCAGCAGTTCCTTCGCCATGCCCAGTAATGAGCAGTTCTTC; CDR3: CASSSFAMPSNEQFF
D: NA; size: NA; J: TRBJ1-1; V: TRBV28; DNA: TGTGCCAGCAGTGTATCAGGGCTTTATGAAGCTTTCTTT; CDR3: CASSVSGLYEAFF
D: TRBD1; size: NA; J: TRBJ1-2; V: TRBV24-1; DNA: TGTGCCACCAGTGATTCGGCAAGGACAGGGGGGGGCTACACCTTC; CDR3: CATSDSARTGGGYTF
D: NA; size: NA; J: TRBJ1-3; V: TRBV29-1; DNA: TGCAGCGTTGGCGTTTTGGGACTCTCTGGAAACACCATATATTTT; CDR3: CSVGVLGLSGNTIYF
D: TRBD1; size: NA; J: TRBJ2-5; V: TRBV11-2; DNA: TGTGCCAGCAGCTCAGGCAGGGGGCGCGGAGAGACCCAGTACTTC; CDR3: CASSSGRGRGETQYF
D: NA; size: NA; J: TRBJ2-2; V: TRBV2; DNA: TGTGCCAGCAGTGAATACGGGGGAGCGAACACCGGGGAGCTGTTTTTT; CDR3: CASSEYGGANTGELFF
D: TRBD2; size: NA; J: TRBJ2-1; V: TRBV11-3; DNA: TGTGCCAGCAGCCCAGTTAGCGGGGTTAACAATGAGCAGTTCTTC; CDR3: CASSPVSGVNNEQFF
D: NA; size: NA; J: TRBJ2-7; V: TRBV24-1; DNA: TGTGCCACCAGTGACCCCAGACAGGCCTTCGACGAGCAGTACTTC; CDR3: CATSDPRQAFDEQYF
D: NA; size: NA; J: TRBJ1-1; V: TRBV5-8; DNA: TGTGCCAGCAGCAATCCCCTAGAGAACACTGAAGCTTTCTTT; CDR3: CASSNPLENTEAFF
D: TRBD1; size: NA; J: TRBJ2-1; V: TRBV19; DNA: TGTGCCAGTAGTATAGCCCCTCGGACAGGGGGACCCTACAATGAGCAGTTCTTC; CDR3: CASSIAPRTGGPYNEQFF
D: TRBD1; size: few; J: TRBJ1-2; V: TRBV28; DNA: TGTGCCAGCAGTTTATGGAACAGGGGGCTTGGTGGCTACACCTTC; CDR3: CASSLWNRGLGGYTF
D: TRBD1; size: once; J: TRBJ2-6; V: TRBV10-3; DNA: TGTGCCATCAGATCCGGGACAGGGTTCGGGGCCAACGTCCTGACTTTC; CDR3: CAIRSGTGFGANVLTF
D: NA; size: NA; J: TRBJ1-4; V: TRBV7-9; DNA: TGTGCCAGCAGCGCGAGAGCAGGGGTACTAAATGAAAAACTGTTTTTT; CDR3: CASSARAGVLNEKLFF
D: NA; size: NA; J: TRBJ2-2; V: TRBV29-1; DNA: TGCAGCGTGTCCAGGGAATCGGGGGAGCTGTTTTTT; CDR3: CSVSRESGELFF
D: TRBD2; size: NA; J: TRBJ2-5; V: TRBV29-1; DNA: TGCAGCGTTGTGAGAACTAGCGGGATGTTAGAGACCCAGTACTTC; CDR3: CSVVRTSGMLETQYF
D: NA; size: NA; J: TRBJ1-2; V: TRBV6-1; DNA: TGTGCCAGCAGTGAGTCGGTCAACTATGGCTACACCTTC; CDR3: CASSESVNYGYTF
D: TRBD1; size: NA; J: TRBJ2-5; V: TRBV25-1; DNA: TGTGCCAGCAGTGGCGGACAGGGGCGAATGACCATGCAAGAGACCCAGTACTTC; CDR3: CASSGGQGRMTMQETQYF
D: NA; size: few; J: TRBJ2-1; V: TRBV18; DNA: TGTGCCAGCTCACCTACTAGCACCAACCGGAATGAGCAGTTCTTC; CDR3: CASSPTSTNRNEQFF
D: TRBD2; size: NA; J: TRBJ2-1; V: TRBV5-6; DNA: TGTGCCAGCAGCTTGGCCGCTTCGACTAGCGGGAGGGTTAATGAGCAGTTCTTC; CDR3: CASSLAASTSGRVNEQFF
D: NA; size: NA; J: TRBJ1-1; V: TRBV7-9; DNA: TGTGCCAGCAGCGCGAGCCTGAACACTGAAGCTTTCTTT; CDR3: CASSASLNTEAFF
D: TRBD1; size: NA; J: TRBJ2-7; V: TRBV3-1/TRBV3-2; DNA: TGTGCCAGCTCCCGGGACAGGACCTCCTACGAGCAGTACTTC; CDR3: CASSRDRTSYEQYF
D: TRBD2; size: NA; J: TRBJ2-3; V: TRBV5-4; DNA: TGTGCCAGCAGCGCCCGGACTAGCGGGTTATCAGATACGCAGTATTTT; CDR3: CASSARTSGLSDTQYF
D: NA; size: NA; J: TRBJ1-4; V: TRBV7-9; DNA: TGTGCCAGCAGCCCCCTTAATGAAAAACTGTTTTTT; CDR3: CASSPLNEKLFF
D: NA; size: NA; J: TRBJ1-1; V: TRBV28; DNA: TGTGCCAGCAGTCTAGTTATCAGACTAACAAGTAACACTGAAGCTTTCTTT; CDR3: CASSLVIRLTSNTEAFF
D: NA; size: NA; J: TRBJ1-2; V: TRBV6-2/TRBV6-3; DNA: TGTGCCAGCAGTTACGCAGGAATCAGGGGATTAACGTATGGCTACACCTTC; CDR3: CASSYAGIRGLTYGYTF
D: NA; size: once; J: TRBJ2-2; V: TRBV5-1; DNA: TGCGCCAGCAGCTTTACGGGGTACGGGGAGCTGTTTTTT; CDR3: CASSFTGYGELFF
D: NA; size: NA; J: TRBJ1-1; V: TRBV12-5; DNA: TGTGCTAGTGCCCCATGGGGAGGGACTGAAGCTTTCTTT; CDR3: CASAPWGGTEAFF
D: NA; size: NA; J: TRBJ1-2; V: TRBV12-3/TRBV12-4; DNA: TGTGCCAGCAGCATGGACAGTGACTATGGCTACACCTTC; CDR3: CASSMDSDYGYTF
D: NA; size: NA; J: TRBJ2-2; V: TRBV19; DNA: TGTGCCAGTAGCCCCTTTTTTTTGAGCACCGGGGAGCTGTTTTTT; CDR3: CASSPFFLSTGELFF
D: TRBD1; size: NA; J: TRBJ1-5; V: TRBV2; DNA: TGTGCCAGCCAGCCAGGGGGTCGGAATCAGCCCCAGCATTTT; CDR3: CASQPGGRNQPQHF
D: NA; size: NA; J: TRBJ1-2; V: TRBV3-1/TRBV3-2; DNA: TGTGCCAGCAGCCAAGGTTCGTCTGGCTACACCTTC; CDR3: CASSQGSSGYTF